This T cell receptor beta chain was sequenced for a study of tumor-infiltrating lymphocytes in primary liver carcinoma. Study observations and caveats: Tumor-adjacent and tumor-blood pairs overlapped less than tumor region pairs did. The study found a significantly higher top-250-clone fraction in tumors than in blood (p = 0.039).

For blood RNA, unsorted whole blood served as the source, and germline DNA was extracted too. Presurgery, around 3.9 milliliters of peripheral blood were collected. The CDR3 is 9 residues long. A remark on this clonotype: Its antigen is not known.

TCR beta cDNA was reverse-transcribed from about 500 ng of total RNA. The reaction used a constant-region primer and ProtoScript II reverse transcriptase. Generation of the TCR beta libraries relied on three nested multiplex PCR rounds using slightly modified ARM-PCR. Researchers ran the first two PCR rounds for approximately 10 cycles each with TRBV1-TRBV30 forward primers and a C-beta reverse primer. TCRdb reanalysed the multiplex PCR reads using MiXCR and keeps one entry per CDR3 protein. The table lists 180,000 or so distinct CDR3 sequences, about 60% of them singletons. The TCR sequence derives from a man aged 35 to 55 with primary liver carcinoma and hepatitis B virus infection. The specimen was peripheral blood. The chain joins TRBV21-1 to TRBJ1-2. TRBV21-1 is classified as a pseudogene. The DNA for the CDR3 is TGTGCCAGCTACGGCAGACTCCCCTTC. Protein: CASYGRLPF.